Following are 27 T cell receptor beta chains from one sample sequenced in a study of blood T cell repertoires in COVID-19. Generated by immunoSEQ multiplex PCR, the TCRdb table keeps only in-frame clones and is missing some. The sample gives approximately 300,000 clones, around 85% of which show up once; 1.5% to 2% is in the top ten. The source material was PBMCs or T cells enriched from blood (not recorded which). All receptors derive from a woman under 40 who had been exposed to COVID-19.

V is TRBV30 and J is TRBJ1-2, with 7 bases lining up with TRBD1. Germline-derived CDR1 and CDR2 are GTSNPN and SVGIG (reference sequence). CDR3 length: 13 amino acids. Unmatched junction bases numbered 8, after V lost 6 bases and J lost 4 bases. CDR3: CACDRRQGYGYTF. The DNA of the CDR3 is TGTGCCTGTGACCGCAGACAGGGCTATGGCTACACCTTC.

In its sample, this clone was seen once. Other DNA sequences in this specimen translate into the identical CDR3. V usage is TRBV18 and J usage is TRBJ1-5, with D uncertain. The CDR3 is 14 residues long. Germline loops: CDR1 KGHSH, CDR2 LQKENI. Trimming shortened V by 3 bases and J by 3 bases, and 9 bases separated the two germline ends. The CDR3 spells CASSPGQVNQPQHF. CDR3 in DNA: TGTGCCAGCTCACCGGGTCAGGTCAATCAGCCCCAGCATTTT.

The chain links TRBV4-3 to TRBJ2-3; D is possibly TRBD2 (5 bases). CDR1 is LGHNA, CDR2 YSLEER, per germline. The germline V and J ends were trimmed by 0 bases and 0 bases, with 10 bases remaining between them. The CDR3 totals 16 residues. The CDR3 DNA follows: TGCGCCAGCAGCCAAGATCGCGGGCCTAGCACAGATACGCAGTATTTT. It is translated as CASSQDRGPSTDTQYF.

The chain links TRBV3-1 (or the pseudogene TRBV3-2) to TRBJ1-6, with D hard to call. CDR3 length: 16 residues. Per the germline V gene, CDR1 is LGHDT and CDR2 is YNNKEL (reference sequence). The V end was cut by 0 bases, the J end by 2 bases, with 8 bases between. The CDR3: CASSQDPGPYNSPLHF. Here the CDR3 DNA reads TGTGCCAGCAGCCAAGACCCAGGTCCCTATAATTCACCCCTCCACTTT.

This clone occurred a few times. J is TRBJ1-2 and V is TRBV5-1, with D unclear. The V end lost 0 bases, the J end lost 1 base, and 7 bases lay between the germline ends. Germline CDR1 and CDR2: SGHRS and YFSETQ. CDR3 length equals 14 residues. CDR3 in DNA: TGCGCCAGCAGCTTGGGGCGGATTAACTATGGCTACACCTTC. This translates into CASSLGRINYGYTF.

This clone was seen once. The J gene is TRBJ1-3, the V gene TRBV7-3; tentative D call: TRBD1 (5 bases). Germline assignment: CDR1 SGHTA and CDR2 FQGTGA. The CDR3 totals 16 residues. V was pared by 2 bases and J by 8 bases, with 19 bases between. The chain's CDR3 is CASSLGQGIILHTIYF. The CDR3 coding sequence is TGTGCCAGCAGCTTAGGGCAGGGAATAATTTTACACACCATATATTTT.

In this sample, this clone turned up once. CDR3 amino acids: CASSLRGQGNYGYTF. The DNA for the CDR3 is TGTGCCAGCAGTTTACGGGGACAGGGCAACTATGGCTACACCTTC. This chain links TRBV27 with TRBJ1-2, with 9 positions matching TRBD1. This CDR3 is 15 amino acids long. CDR1 MNHEY and CDR2 SMNVEV come from the germline V gene (reference sequence). Trimming cost V 2 bases and J 2 bases; bases outside gene matches: 3.

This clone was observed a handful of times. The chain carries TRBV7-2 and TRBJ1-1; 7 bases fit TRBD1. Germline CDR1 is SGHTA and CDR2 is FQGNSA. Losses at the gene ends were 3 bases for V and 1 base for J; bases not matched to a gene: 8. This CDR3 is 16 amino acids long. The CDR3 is CASSLDQGVKNTEAFF. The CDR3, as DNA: TGTGCCAGCAGCTTGGACCAGGGGGTCAAGAACACTGAAGCTTTCTTT.

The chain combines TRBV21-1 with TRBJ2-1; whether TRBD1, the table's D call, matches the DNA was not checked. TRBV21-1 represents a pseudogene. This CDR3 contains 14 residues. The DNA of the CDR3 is TGTGCCAGCAGCACCGGGACAGGCTACAATGAGCAGTTCTTC. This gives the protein CASSTGTGYNEQFF.

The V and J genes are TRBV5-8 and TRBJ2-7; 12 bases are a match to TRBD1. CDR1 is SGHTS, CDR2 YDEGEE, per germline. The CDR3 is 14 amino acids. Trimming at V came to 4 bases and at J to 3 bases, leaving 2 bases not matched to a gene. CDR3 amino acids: CASSGTGGFYEQYF. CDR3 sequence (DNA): TGTGCCAGCAGCGGGACAGGGGGCTTCTACGAGCAGTACTTC.

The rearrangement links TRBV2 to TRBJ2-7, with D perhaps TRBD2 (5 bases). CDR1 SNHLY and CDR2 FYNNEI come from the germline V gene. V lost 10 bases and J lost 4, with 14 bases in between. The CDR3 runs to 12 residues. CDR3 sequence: CATSSRGYEQYF. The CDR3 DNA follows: TGTGCCACATCCAGCCGGGGATACGAGCAGTACTTC.

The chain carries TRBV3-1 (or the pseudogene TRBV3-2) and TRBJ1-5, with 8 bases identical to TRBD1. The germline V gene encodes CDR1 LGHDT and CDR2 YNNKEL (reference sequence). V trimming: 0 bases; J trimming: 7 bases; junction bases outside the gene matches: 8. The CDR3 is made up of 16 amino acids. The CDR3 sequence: CASSQETGAVGQPQHF. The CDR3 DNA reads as TGTGCCAGCAGCCAAGAGACAGGGGCCGTGGGCCAGCCCCAGCATTTT.

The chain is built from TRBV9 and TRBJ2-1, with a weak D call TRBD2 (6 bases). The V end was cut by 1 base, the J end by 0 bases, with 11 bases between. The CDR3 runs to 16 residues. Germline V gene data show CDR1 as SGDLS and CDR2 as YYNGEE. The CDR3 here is CASSVSGGGSYNEQFF. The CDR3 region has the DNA TGTGCCAGCAGCGTATCCGGGGGAGGCTCCTACAATGAGCAGTTCTTC.

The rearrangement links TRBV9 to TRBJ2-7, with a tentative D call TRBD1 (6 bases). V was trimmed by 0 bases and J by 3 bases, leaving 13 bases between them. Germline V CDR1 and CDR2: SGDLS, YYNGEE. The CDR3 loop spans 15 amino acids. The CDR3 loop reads CASSVGGAGDYEQYF. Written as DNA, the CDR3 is TGTGCCAGCAGCGTAGGAGGGGCAGGGGACTACGAGCAGTACTTC.

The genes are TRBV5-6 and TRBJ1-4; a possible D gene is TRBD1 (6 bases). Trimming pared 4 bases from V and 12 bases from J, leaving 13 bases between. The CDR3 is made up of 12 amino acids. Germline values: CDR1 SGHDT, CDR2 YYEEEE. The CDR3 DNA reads TGTGCCAGCAGCCAACAGGGTTTAGAACTGTTTTTT. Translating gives CASSQQGLELFF. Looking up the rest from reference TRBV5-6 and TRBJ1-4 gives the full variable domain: DAGVTQSPTHLIKTRGQQVTLRCSPKSGHDTVSWYQQALGQGPQFIFQYYEEEERQRGNFPDRFSGHQFPNYSSELNVNALLLGDSALYLCASSQQGLELFFGSGTQLSVL.

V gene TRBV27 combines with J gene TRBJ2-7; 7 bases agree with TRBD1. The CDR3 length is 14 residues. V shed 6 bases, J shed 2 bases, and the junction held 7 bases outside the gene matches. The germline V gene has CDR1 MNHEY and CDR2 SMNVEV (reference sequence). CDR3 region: CASSLGGPTYEQYF. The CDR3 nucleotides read TGTGCCAGCAGCCTAGGGGGCCCTACCTACGAGCAGTACTTC.

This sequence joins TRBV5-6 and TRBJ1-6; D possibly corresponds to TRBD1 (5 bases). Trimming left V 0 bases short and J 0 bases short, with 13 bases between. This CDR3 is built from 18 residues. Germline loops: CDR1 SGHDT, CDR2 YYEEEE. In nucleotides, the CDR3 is TGTGCCAGCAGCTTGGGGTTAGGGGTTAGCTCCTATAATTCACCCCTCCACTTT. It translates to CASSLGLGVSSYNSPLHF.

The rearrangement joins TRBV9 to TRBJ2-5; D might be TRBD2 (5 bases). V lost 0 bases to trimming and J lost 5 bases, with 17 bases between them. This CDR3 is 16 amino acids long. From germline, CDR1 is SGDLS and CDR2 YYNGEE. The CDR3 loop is CASSVGPSGTEETQYF. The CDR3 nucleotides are TGTGCCAGCAGCGTAGGACCGTCGGGAACGGAGGAGACCCAGTACTTC.

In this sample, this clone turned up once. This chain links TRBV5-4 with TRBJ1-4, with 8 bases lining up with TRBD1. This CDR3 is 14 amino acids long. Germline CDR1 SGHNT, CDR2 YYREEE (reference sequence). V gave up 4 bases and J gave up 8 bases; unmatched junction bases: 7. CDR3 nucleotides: TGTGCCAGCAGCCTACAGGGGGTTGGCGAAAAACTGTTTTTT. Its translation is CASSLQGVGEKLFF.

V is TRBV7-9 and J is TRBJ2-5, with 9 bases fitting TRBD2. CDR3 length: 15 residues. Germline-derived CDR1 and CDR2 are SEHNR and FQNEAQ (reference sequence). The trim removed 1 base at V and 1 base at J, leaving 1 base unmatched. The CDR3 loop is CASSLELAGQETQYF. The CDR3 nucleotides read TGTGCCAGCAGCTTAGAACTAGCGGGCCAAGAGACCCAGTACTTC.

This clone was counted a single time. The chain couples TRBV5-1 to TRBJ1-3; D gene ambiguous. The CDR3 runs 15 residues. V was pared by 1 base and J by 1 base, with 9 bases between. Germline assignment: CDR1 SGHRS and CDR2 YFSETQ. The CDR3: CASSLTPGSGNTIYF. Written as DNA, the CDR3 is TGCGCCAGCAGCTTGACTCCGGGGTCTGGAAACACCATATATTTT.

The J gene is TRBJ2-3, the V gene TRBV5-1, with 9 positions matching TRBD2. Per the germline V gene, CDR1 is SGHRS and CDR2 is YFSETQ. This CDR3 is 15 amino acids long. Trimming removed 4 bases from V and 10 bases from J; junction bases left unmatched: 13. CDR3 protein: CASSVLNVAGVPQYF. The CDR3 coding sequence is TGCGCCAGCAGCGTCCTCAACGTAGCGGGAGTCCCGCAGTATTTT.

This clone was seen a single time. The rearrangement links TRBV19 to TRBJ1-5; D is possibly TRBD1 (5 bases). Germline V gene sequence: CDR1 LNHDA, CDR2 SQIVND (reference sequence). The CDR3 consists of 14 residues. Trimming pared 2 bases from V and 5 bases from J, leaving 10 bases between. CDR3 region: CASSIMGRDQPQHF. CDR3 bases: TGTGCCAGTAGTATAATGGGCAGGGATCAGCCCCAGCATTTT.

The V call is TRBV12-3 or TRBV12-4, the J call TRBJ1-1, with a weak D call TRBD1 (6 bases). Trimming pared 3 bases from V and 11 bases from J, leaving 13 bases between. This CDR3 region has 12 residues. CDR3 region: CASSFTGRWAFF. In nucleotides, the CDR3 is TGTGCCAGCAGTTTTACAGGGAGATGGGCTTTCTTT.

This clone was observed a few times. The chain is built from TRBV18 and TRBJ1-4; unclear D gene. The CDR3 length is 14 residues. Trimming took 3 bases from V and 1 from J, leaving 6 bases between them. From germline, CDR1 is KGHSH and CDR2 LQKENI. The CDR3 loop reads CASSPARTNEKLFF. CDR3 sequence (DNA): TGTGCCAGCTCACCGGCCAGAACTAATGAAAAACTGTTTTTT.

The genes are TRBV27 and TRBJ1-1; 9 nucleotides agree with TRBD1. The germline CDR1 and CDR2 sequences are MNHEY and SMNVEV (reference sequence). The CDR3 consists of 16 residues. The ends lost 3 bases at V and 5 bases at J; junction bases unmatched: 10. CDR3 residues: CASSLGTGTVGTEAFF. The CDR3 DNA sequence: TGTGCCAGCAGTTTGGGGACAGGGACTGTGGGGACTGAAGCTTTCTTT.

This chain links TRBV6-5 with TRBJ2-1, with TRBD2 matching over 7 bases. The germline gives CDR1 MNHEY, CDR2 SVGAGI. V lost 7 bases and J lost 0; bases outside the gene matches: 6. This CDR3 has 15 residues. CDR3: CASNVRGTSYNEQFF. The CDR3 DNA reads TGTGCCAGCAACGTGCGGGGGACCTCCTACAATGAGCAGTTCTTC.